This is a list of T cell receptor beta chains from one sample in a study of cytomegalovirus exposure and HLA in healthy donors. Libraries were prepared by immunoSEQ multiplex PCR; TCRdb keeps only in-frame clonotypes and omits some of them. The sample contains roughly 300,000 clones, about nine tenths of which appear only once. The sequencing sample was made of PBMCs. The receptors here all came from a woman younger than 45 in good health and CMV-seropositive. The CDR3 runs from the conserved cysteine through the conserved F or W. A D gene is named only where the DNA matches it firmly.

TRBJ1-1	TRBV5-1	-	CASSLDEGYTEAFF
TRBJ2-1	TRBV7-2	-	CASSLSGGSNEQFF
TRBJ1-5	TRBV7-6	-	CASSLLRDNQPQHF
TRBJ2-7	TRBV7-3	-	CASSLKPGAVYEQYF
TRBJ1-4	TRBV29-1	-	CSVQGSTNEKLFF
TRBJ2-2	TRBV11-2	-	CASSLDFRSTGELFF
TRBJ2-7	TRBV11-1	TRBD2	CASSLELAGAYEQYF
TRBJ1-5	TRBV19	TRBD1	CASSIDWDSGNQPQHF
TRBJ2-5	TRBV10-3	TRBD2	CAITQAGGPQETQYF
TRBJ2-3	TRBV29-1	TRBD2	CSASGGGHSTDTQYF
TRBJ2-7	TRBV7-8	-	CASSLGDEQYF
TRBJ1-1	TRBV27	TRBD1	CASSSAGTGETEAFF
TRBJ2-3	TRBV6-5	TRBD2	CASSYGGGSHTDTQYF
TRBJ2-4	TRBV27	TRBD2	CASSLGLAGAKNIQYF